This TCR beta chain originates from a study of T cells in tuberculosis. Study-level background: Sequenced TCRs come from CD1B-GMM tetramer-binding T cells.

Per the germline V gene, CDR1 is MNHNS and CDR2 is SASEGT. V shed 3 bases and J shed 0 bases, with 15 bases lying between them. There are 16 residues in the CDR3. About this clone: Its antigen is undetermined.

Using immunoSEQ multiplex PCR, the repertoire was profiled, and TCRdb retains in-frame clones only, with some absent. This sample has approximately 53,000 clones, with about 96% found just once. Time point of the sample: new active TB diagnosis, blood taken before or within 7 days of starting treatment. Each clinical donor contributed on average roughly 100,000 T cells from unsorted cryopreserved PBMC. Study results and limitations: Active tuberculosis patients had shorter CDR3-alpha; the beta difference was nonsignificant. GMM-specific TCRs were nearer to active tuberculosis alpha repertoires, suggesting expansion.

The clonotype comes from an adult with tuberculosis. The chain uses TRBV6-1 and TRBJ2-7; perhaps TRBD1 as D (6 bases). This sample comprised PBMCs, obtained at tuberculosis diagnosis. CDR3: CASSDPTGTYSYEQYF. In nucleotides, the CDR3 is TGTGCCAGCAGTGACCCTACGGGGACATACTCCTACGAGCAGTACTTC.